Shown below are 6 T cell receptor beta chains from a single sample sequenced in a study of OX40 agonist ivuxolimab in advanced cancers. Method: immunoSEQ multiplex PCR; TCRdb's copy keeps in-frame clones and lacks some. The data hold around 64,000 clones, with 70% to 90% observed a single time. Material: CD4+ or CD8+ T cells sorted from blood, obtained in a trial of the OX40 agonist ivuxolimab. The receptors stem from an adult with an advanced solid tumor such as melanoma, head and neck, liver or kidney cancer.

CDR3 in amino acids: CASSPRTSPETQYF. Here the CDR3 DNA reads TGTGCCAGCAGCCCGCGGACTAGCCCAGAGACCCAGTACTTC. The chain is built from TRBV7-9 and TRBJ2-5; 8 nucleotides align to TRBD2. The CDR3 runs 14 residues. V gave up 5 bases and J gave up 4 bases; unmatched junction bases: 6. The V gene's germline CDR1 is SEHNR and CDR2 FQNEAQ (reference sequence).

CDR3 DNA: TGTGCCAGCAGCCCCGGTGGGTATAGCGGGGTAAACAATGAGCAGTTCTTC. This sequence encodes CASSPGGYSGVNNEQFF. The V gene is TRBV11-1, the J gene TRBJ2-1; the match to TRBD2 covers 8 bases. The germline V gene encodes CDR1 SGHAT and CDR2 FQDESV (reference sequence). This CDR3 has 17 amino acids. The trim removed 5 bases at V and 5 bases at J, leaving 14 bases unmatched.

The chain has TRBV30 and TRBJ2-3, with TRBD1 as a possible D gene (5 bases). The germline CDR1 and CDR2 sequences are GTSNPN and SVGIG (reference sequence). The CDR3 length is 12 residues. The V and J ends lost 2 bases and 4 bases respectively, with 7 bases between them. Here the CDR3 reads CAWSQGSDTQYF. CDR3 nucleotide sequence: TGTGCCTGGAGTCAGGGATCAGATACGCAGTATTTT.

The chain employs TRBV5-1 and TRBJ2-5; 7 bases map to TRBD1. With 4 bases clipped from V and 2 bases from J, the junction kept 5 bases outside the gene matches. CDR3 length equals 14 residues. Germline CDR1 SGHRS, CDR2 YFSETQ. CDR3 amino acids: CASSKGTAQETQYF. DNA of the CDR3: TGCGCCAGCAGCAAGGGGACAGCTCAAGAGACCCAGTACTTC.

The chain has TRBV27 and TRBJ2-7; 12 nucleotides match TRBD2. Germline CDR1 reads MNHEY; CDR2 reads SMNVEV (reference sequence). CDR3 length: 18 residues. With 6 bases clipped from V and 2 bases from J, the junction kept 14 bases outside the gene matches. CDR3 sequence (DNA): TGTGCCAGCAGGGAAGCCTTCGAATCTAGCGGGAGGGCCTACGAGCAGTACTTC. Translated: CASREAFESSGRAYEQYF.

The CDR3 DNA follows: TGCGCCAGCAGCCCCCTCCGGACAGATACGCAGTATTTT. Its translation: CASSPLRTDTQYF. J is TRBJ2-3 and V is TRBV5-1; D remains ambiguous. The V end lost 4 bases, the J end lost 3 bases, and 9 bases lay between the germline ends. The CDR3 runs 13 residues. The germline CDR1 and CDR2 sequences are SGHRS and YFSETQ.